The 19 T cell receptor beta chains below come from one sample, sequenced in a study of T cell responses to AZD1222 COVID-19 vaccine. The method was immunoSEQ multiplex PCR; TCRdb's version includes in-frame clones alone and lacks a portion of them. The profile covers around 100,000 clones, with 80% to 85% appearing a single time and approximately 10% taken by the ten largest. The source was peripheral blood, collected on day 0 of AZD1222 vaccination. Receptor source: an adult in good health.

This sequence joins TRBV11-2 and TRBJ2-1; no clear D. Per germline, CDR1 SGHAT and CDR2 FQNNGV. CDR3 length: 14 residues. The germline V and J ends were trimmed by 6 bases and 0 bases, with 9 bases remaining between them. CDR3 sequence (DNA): TGTGCCAGCAGGAGGCCGTTCTCCTACAATGAGCAGTTCTTC. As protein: CASRRPFSYNEQFF.

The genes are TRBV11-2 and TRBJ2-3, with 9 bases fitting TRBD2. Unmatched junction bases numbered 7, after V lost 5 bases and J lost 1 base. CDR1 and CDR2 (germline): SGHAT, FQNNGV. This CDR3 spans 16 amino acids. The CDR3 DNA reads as TGTGCCAGCAGCCCCCGGACTAGCGTCCGCACAGATACGCAGTATTTT. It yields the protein CASSPRTSVRTDTQYF.

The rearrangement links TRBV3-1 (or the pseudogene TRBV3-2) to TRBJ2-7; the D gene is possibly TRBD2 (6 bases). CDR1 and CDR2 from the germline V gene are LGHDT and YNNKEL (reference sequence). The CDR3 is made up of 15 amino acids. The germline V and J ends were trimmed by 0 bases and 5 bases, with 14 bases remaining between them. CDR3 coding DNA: TGTGCCAGCAGCCAAGATCCGGGGAGGCGGAACGAGCAGTACTTC. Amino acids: CASSQDPGRRNEQYF.

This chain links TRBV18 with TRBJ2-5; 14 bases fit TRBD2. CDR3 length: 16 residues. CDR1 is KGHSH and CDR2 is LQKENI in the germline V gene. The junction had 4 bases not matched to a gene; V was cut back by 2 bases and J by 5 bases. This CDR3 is CASSPGTSGGPETQYF. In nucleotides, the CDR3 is TGTGCCAGCTCACCAGGGACTAGCGGGGGTCCCGAGACCCAGTACTTC.

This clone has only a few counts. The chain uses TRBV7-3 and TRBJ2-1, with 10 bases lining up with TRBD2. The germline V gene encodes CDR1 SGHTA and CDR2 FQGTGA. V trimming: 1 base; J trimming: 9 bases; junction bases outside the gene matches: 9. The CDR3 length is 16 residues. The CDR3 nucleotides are TGTGCCAGCAGCTTAAATTCGGCTAGCGGGAGAGGTGAGCAGTTCTTC. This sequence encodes CASSLNSASGRGEQFF.

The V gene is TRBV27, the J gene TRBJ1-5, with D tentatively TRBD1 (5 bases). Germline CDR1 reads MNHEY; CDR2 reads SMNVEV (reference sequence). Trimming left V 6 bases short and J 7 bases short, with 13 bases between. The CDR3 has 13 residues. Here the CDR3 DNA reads TGTGCCAGCAGCCCACGGGAGGGGCAGCCCCAGCATTTT. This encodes CASSPREGQPQHF.

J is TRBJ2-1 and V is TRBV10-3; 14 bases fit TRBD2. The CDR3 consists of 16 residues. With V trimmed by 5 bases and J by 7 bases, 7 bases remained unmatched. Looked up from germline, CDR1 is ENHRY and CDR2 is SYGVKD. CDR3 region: CAISQTGTSGRNEQFF. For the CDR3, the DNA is TGTGCCATCAGTCAAACCGGGACTAGCGGGAGAAATGAGCAGTTCTTC.

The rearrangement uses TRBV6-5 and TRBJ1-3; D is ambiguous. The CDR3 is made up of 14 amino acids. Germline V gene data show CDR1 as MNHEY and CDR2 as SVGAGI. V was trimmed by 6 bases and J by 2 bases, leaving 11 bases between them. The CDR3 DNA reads TGTGCCAGCAGACCTCAGGAGACTGGAAACACCATATATTTT. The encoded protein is CASRPQETGNTIYF.

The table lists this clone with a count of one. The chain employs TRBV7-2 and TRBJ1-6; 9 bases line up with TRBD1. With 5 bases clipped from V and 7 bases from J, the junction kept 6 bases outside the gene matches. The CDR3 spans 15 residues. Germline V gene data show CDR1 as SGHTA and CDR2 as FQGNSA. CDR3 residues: CASSPGTGSNSPLHF. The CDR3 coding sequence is TGTGCCAGCAGCCCCGGGACAGGGTCGAATTCACCCCTCCACTTT.

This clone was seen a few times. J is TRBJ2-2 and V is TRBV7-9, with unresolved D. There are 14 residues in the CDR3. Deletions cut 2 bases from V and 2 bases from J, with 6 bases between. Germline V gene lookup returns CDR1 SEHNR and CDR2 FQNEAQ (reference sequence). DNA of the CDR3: TGTGCCAGCAGCTTAAGATCAAACACCGGGGAGCTGTTTTTT. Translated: CASSLRSNTGELFF.

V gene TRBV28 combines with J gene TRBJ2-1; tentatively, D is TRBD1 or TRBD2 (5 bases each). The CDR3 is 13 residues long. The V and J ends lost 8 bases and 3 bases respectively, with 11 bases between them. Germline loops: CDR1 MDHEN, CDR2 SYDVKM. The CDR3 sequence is CASSGTHYNEQFF. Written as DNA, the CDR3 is TGTGCCAGCTCGGGGACCCACTACAATGAGCAGTTCTTC.

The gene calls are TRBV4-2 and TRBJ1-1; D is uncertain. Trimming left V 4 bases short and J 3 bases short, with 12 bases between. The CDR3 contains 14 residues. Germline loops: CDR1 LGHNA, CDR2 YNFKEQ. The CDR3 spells CASSPRVEDTEAFF. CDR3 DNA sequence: TGTGCCAGCAGCCCAAGAGTCGAGGACACTGAAGCTTTCTTT.

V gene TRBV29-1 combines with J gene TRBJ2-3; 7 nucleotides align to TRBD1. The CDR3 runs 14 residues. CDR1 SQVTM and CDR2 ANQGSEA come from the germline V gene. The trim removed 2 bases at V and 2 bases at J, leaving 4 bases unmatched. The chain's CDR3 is CSVETGVYTDTQYF. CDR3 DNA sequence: TGCAGCGTTGAAACAGGGGTCTACACAGATACGCAGTATTTT.

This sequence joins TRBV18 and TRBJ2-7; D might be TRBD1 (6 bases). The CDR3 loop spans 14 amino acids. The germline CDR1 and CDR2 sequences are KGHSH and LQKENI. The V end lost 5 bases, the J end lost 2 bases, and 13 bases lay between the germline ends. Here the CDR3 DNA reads TGTGCCAGCTCATCCCCGGACAGTACCTACGAGCAGTACTTC. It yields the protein CASSSPDSTYEQYF.

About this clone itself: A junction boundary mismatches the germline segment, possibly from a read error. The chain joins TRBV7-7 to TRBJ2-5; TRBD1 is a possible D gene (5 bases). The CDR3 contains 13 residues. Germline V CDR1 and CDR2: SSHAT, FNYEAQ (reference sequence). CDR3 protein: CASSIRVLETQYF. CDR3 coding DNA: TGTGCTAGCAGCATCAGGGTGCTAGAGACCCAGTACTTC. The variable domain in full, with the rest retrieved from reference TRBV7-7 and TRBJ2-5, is GAGVSQSPRYKVTKRGQDVTLRCDPISSHATLYWYQQALGQGPEFLTYFNYEAQPDKSGLPSDRFSAERPEGSISTLTIQRTEQRDSAMYRCASSIRVLETQYFGPGTRLLVL.

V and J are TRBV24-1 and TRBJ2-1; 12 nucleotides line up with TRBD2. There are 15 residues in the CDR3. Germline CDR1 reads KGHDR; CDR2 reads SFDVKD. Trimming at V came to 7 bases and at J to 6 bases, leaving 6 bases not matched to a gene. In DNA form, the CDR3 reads TGTGCCACCAGGCCTAGCGGGAGGGAGGTCAATGAGCAGTTCTTC. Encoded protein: CATRPSGREVNEQFF.

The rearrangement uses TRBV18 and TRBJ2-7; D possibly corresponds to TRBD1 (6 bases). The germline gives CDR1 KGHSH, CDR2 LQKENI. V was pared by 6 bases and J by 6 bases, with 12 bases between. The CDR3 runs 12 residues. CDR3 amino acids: CASSPGESEQYF. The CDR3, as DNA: TGTGCCAGCTCTCCAGGGGAATCCGAGCAGTACTTC.

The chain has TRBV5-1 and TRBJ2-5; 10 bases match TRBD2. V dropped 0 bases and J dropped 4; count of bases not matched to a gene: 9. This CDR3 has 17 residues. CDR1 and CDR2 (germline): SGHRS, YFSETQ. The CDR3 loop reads CASSLVASGSRAETQYF. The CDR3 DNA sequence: TGCGCCAGCAGCTTGGTGGCTAGCGGGAGTCGGGCAGAGACCCAGTACTTC.

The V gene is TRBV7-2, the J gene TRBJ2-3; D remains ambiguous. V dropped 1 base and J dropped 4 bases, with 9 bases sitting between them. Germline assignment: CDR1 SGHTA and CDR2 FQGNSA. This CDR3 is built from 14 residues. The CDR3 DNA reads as TGTGCCAGCAGCTTAGTAGGGAATCCAGATACGCAGTATTTT. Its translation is CASSLVGNPDTQYF.